This T cell receptor beta chain comes out of a study of shared clonotypes between healthy human individuals. Study as a whole: Researchers assigned three CD4 naive, three CD4 memory, two CD8 naive and one CD8 memory plate to each donor. Whole-study findings and limits: Sequencing depth was expected to affect clonotype sharing among donors.

The table came from immunoSEQ multiplex PCR; TCRdb's copy has only in-frame clones and leaves some out. The sample shows some 2,400,000 clones, around 95% of them seen only once. Germline CDR1 and CDR2: PRHDT and FYEKMQ (reference sequence). The CDR3 runs to 17 residues. Trimming pared 4 bases from V and 1 base from J, leaving 20 bases between. Remarks on this clone: Its antigen is not identified.

The sequencing sample was made of naive CD4+ T cells sorted from blood. The sample's subset: CD45RA+ positively selected. This receptor was identified in a man younger than 35 in good health. The chain uses TRBV13 and TRBJ2-7; D may match TRBD1 or TRBD2 (6 bases each). CDR3 DNA: TGTGCCAGCAGCTCCCAGATGGACGGGGGCCTTTCCTACGAGCAGTACTTC. It specifies CASSSQMDGGLSYEQYF. The full variable domain, completed using reference TRBV13 and TRBJ2-7, is AAGVIQSPRHLIKEKRETATLKCYPIPRHDTVYWYQQGPGQDPQFLISFYEKMQSDKGSIPDRFSAQQFSDYHSELNMSSLELGDSALYFCASSSQMDGGLSYEQYFGPGTRLTVT.